One and the same sample provided the 22 T cell receptor beta chains below, sequenced in a study of CD8 T cells in ankylosing spondylitis (dated by TCRdb to between 2016 and 2019). To prepare the library, 5' RACE was applied. Sequencer: Illumina HiSeq 2500. TCRdb took the public reads, trimmed them with fastp at Q25, ran MiXCR for clone calling and kept in-frame beta chains. Rows matching on CDR3 protein sequence are summarized as one entry with the most common DNA and genes. The sample table contains 50,000 to 75,000 distinct CDR3 sequences; only one count was recorded for roughly 6.2% of them. The top ten hold approximately 4.5% of the sample. Sequenced material: synovial fluid, either unsorted or a sorted T cell fraction (not recorded which). Every receptor here comes from a male donor with ankylosing spondylitis.

The chain links TRBV5-5 to TRBJ2-5; either TRBD1 or TRBD2 may supply D (6 bases each). This CDR3 spans 13 amino acids. Deletions cut 2 bases from V and 7 bases from J, with 12 bases between. Germline lookup yields CDR1 SGHKS and CDR2 YYEKEE (reference sequence). The DNA of the CDR3 is TGTGCCAGCAGCTTAGGGGGGCTCGGGACCCAGTACTTC. Translation gives CASSLGGLGTQYF.

The chain uses TRBV7-2 and TRBJ2-3; D might be TRBD2 (6 bases). Germline assignment: CDR1 SGHTA and CDR2 FQGNSA. The CDR3 is 15 residues long. V was shortened by 3 bases and J by 5 bases, with 15 bases between the two germline ends. CDR3 residues: CASSFTGLIVDTQYF. CDR3 nucleotide sequence: TGTGCCAGCAGCTTTACGGGACTTATCGTAGATACGCAGTATTTT.

This clonotype was detected ten times or more. Germline and junction disagree at one end, which may indicate a read error. The rearrangement links TRBV5-1 to TRBJ1-2; D is undetermined. The length of the CDR3 is 12 residues. Germline V gene data show CDR1 as SGHRS and CDR2 as YFSETQ. The CDR3 DNA reads as TGCGCCAGCAGCTTGGAGGGCAGGACGTCTCGCTTC. Translating it yields CASSLEGRTSRF.

This clonotype appeared many times. This chain joins TRBV9 and TRBJ1-3; the D is unclear. This CDR3 spans 14 amino acids. Germline V gene lookup returns CDR1 SGDLS and CDR2 YYNGEE. V was pared by 3 bases and J by 4 bases, with 11 bases between. As DNA, the CDR3 is TGTGCCAGCAGCGAGACCCTACAGGGAAACACCATATATTTT. This codes for CASSETLQGNTIYF. The full variable domain, in which reference TRBV9 and TRBJ1-3 provide the parts outside the CDR3, is DSGVTQTPKHLITATGQRVTLRCSPRSGDLSVYWYQQSLDQGLQFLIQYYNGEERAKGNILERFSAQQFPDLHSELNLSSLELGDSALYFCASSETLQGNTIYFGEGSWLTVV.

At least ten counts were recorded for this clonotype. The chain combines TRBV28 with TRBJ2-7; D unresolved. The CDR3 consists of 13 residues. CDR1 MDHEN and CDR2 SYDVKM come from the germline V gene. The V and J ends lost 2 bases and 2 bases respectively, with 7 bases between them. Written as DNA, the CDR3 is TGTGCCAGCAGTTTAACTCCAACCTACGAGCAGTACTTC. Translation: CASSLTPTYEQYF.

This clonotype was detected ten times or more. The CDR3: CASSPGRVRDTQYF. The CDR3 DNA sequence: TGCGCCAGCAGCCCTGGGCGAGTGAGGGATACGCAGTATTTT. The chain joins TRBV4-3 to TRBJ2-3, with D uncertain. The CDR3 has 14 amino acids. Germline V lookup: CDR1 LGHNA, CDR2 YSLEER. V lost 4 bases and J lost 6, with 14 bases in between.

The chain recombines TRBV27 with TRBJ2-7, with 9 bases lining up with TRBD1. The CDR3 has 15 amino acids. V was pared by 5 bases and J by 2 bases, with 7 bases of the junction left unmatched. CDR1 is MNHEY, CDR2 SMNVEV, per germline (reference sequence). The DNA for the CDR3 is TGTGCCAGCAGTGGGAGACAGGGGGACCCCTACGAGCAGTACTTC. It is translated as CASSGRQGDPYEQYF.

The chain joins TRBV24-1 to TRBJ2-3; possible D gene TRBD1, 5 bases. The CDR3 totals 14 residues. Germline CDR1 and CDR2: KGHDR and SFDVKD. V was trimmed by 8 bases and J by 1 base, leaving 12 bases between them. The DNA for the CDR3 is TGTGCCACCAAAGGGGTTGGTGGCACAGATACGCAGTATTTT. It is translated as CATKGVGGTDTQYF.

This clonotype was seen many times. The gene calls are TRBV20-1 and TRBJ2-2; 7 bases align to TRBD2. Losses at the gene ends were 3 bases for V and 5 bases for J; bases not matched to a gene: 3. The length of the CDR3 is 13 residues. Looked up from germline, CDR1 is DFQATT and CDR2 is SNEGSKA (reference sequence). The CDR3 is CSARAGETGELFF. CDR3 nucleotides: TGCAGTGCTAGGGCGGGAGAAACCGGGGAGCTGTTTTTT.

The sample holds many counts of this clonotype. V usage is TRBV7-2 and J usage is TRBJ2-5, with 13 nucleotides matching TRBD2. J was trimmed by 2 bases and V by 5 bases; bases with no gene match: 8. The CDR3 loop spans 17 amino acids. Germline V gives CDR1 SGHTA, CDR2 FQGNSA. Here the CDR3 reads CASSKPEGLAGQETQYF. CDR3 coding DNA: TGTGCCAGCAGCAAACCCGAGGGACTAGCGGGACAAGAGACCCAGTACTTC.

In its sample, this clonotype was seen many times. The chain has TRBV27 and TRBJ2-5; D call uncertain. Germline CDR1 is MNHEY and CDR2 is SMNVEV (reference sequence). The V end was cut by 5 bases, the J end by 3 bases, with 10 bases between. The CDR3 is 13 residues long. This CDR3 reads CASSKLRKETQYF. CDR3 DNA sequence: TGTGCCAGCAGTAAGTTACGGAAAGAGACCCAGTACTTC.

This clonotype was recorded many times. CDR3 sequence: CSASLIAGGPSGANVLTF. As DNA, the CDR3 is TGCAGTGCTAGTCTTATAGCGGGAGGCCCCTCTGGGGCCAACGTCCTGACTTTC. The chain uses TRBV20-1 and TRBJ2-6, with 10 bases identical to TRBD2. The J segment lost 0 bases and the V segment lost 3 bases, leaving 8 bases of the junction unmatched. The germline gives CDR1 DFQATT, CDR2 SNEGSKA (reference sequence). The CDR3 sequence is 18 residues long.

In its sample, this clonotype was seen many times. The chain has TRBV10-3 and TRBJ2-1; D unclear. This CDR3 is 16 amino acids long. V dropped 3 bases and J dropped 0 bases, with 12 bases sitting between them. Germline V gene sequence: CDR1 ENHRY, CDR2 SYGVKD. The CDR3 protein is CAISDGNPFSYNEQFF. CDR3 nucleotides: TGTGCCATCAGTGACGGCAATCCTTTCTCCTACAATGAGCAGTTCTTC.

This clonotype was recorded many times. The chain combines TRBV12-3 or TRBV12-4 with TRBJ2-7; 15 nucleotides match TRBD2. Unmatched junction bases numbered 10, after V lost 6 bases and J lost 10 bases. There are 15 residues in the CDR3. CDR3 loop: CASSRTSGRAGGQYF. The CDR3 DNA reads TGTGCCAGCAGCCGGACTAGCGGGAGGGCCGGGGGACAGTACTTC.

This clonotype showed up many times. This chain links TRBV4-3 with TRBJ2-7; D may match TRBD1 or TRBD2 (5 bases each). The germline CDR1 and CDR2 sequences are LGHNA and YSLEER. The V gene lost 0 bases and the J gene lost 7 bases, with 19 bases spanning the gap. The length of the CDR3 is 16 residues. This CDR3 reads CASSQDPGGARGEQYF. The CDR3 DNA is TGCGCCAGCAGCCAAGATCCTGGGGGTGCCCGTGGGGAGCAGTACTTC.

The chain recombines TRBV7-2 with TRBJ2-3; TRBD2 matches at 10 bases. V shed 3 bases, J shed 4 bases, and the junction held 4 bases outside the gene matches. The CDR3 is made up of 15 amino acids. Germline-derived CDR1 and CDR2 are SGHTA and FQGNSA. Here the CDR3 reads CASSFTSGNSDTQYF. DNA of the CDR3: TGTGCCAGCAGCTTCACTAGCGGGAACTCAGATACGCAGTATTTT. Supplemented by reference TRBV7-2 and TRBJ2-3, the full variable domain reads GAGVSQSPSNKVTEKGKDVELRCDPISGHTALYWYRQSLGQGLEFLIYFQGNSAPDKSGLPSDRFSAERTGGSVSTLTIQRTQQEDSAVYLCASSFTSGNSDTQYFGPGTRLTVL.

The chain employs TRBV7-8 and TRBJ2-7; weak D call: TRBD2 (5 bases). The germline V and J ends were trimmed by 6 bases and 2 bases, with 11 bases remaining between them. The CDR3 is 13 residues long. The germline CDR1 and CDR2 sequences are SGHVS and FQNEAQ. The CDR3 coding sequence is TGTGCCAGCAGGGCAGGACTCACCTACGAGCAGTACTTC. It codes for CASRAGLTYEQYF.

This clonotype has at least ten counts. The chain employs TRBV7-9 and TRBJ2-1; D is perhaps TRBD2 (5 bases). The V end was cut by 2 bases, the J end by 1 base, with 15 bases between. The CDR3 is made up of 17 amino acids. Germline V gives CDR1 SEHNR, CDR2 FQNEAQ (reference sequence). The CDR3 protein is CASSLPDGGGSYNEQFF. In DNA, the CDR3 is TGTGCCAGCAGCTTACCCGATGGTGGAGGTTCCTACAATGAGCAGTTCTTC.

This clonotype was counted a few times. The gene calls are TRBV7-3 and TRBJ2-4, with a tentative D call TRBD1 (6 bases). Germline CDR1 and CDR2: SGHTA and FQGTGA. Trimming removed 4 bases from V and 5 bases from J, with 15 bases in between. The CDR3 has 15 residues. The CDR3 DNA reads as TGTGCCAGCAGCTCAGGTCGAAGGACAGAAAACATTCAGTACTTC. Amino acids: CASSSGRRTENIQYF.

This clonotype has only a few counts. This chain joins TRBV3-1 and TRBJ2-1; 8 bases agree with TRBD1. The trim removed 1 base at V and 7 bases at J, leaving 12 bases unmatched. CDR3 length: 17 residues. Germline V gives CDR1 LGHDT, CDR2 YNNKEL (reference sequence). For the CDR3, the DNA is TGTGCCAGCAGCCAAGGGGTCGGGACAGGCTCGGAGAATGAGCAGTTCTTC. Its protein is CASSQGVGTGSENEQFF.

This clonotype was seen more than once but under ten times. The chain employs TRBV5-1 and TRBJ2-1; the D is unclear. The CDR3 sequence is 13 residues long. The germline V and J ends were trimmed by 4 bases and 7 bases, with 12 bases remaining between them. Germline-derived CDR1 and CDR2 are SGHRS and YFSETQ. In nucleotides, the CDR3 is TGCGCCAGCAGCGCGGCGCTGGGTAATGAGCAGTTCTTC. This translates into CASSAALGNEQFF.

This clonotype has more than one count but fewer than ten. The rearrangement uses TRBV19 and TRBJ2-6, with a weak D call TRBD2 (5 bases). CDR1 is LNHDA and CDR2 is SQIVND in the germline V gene (reference sequence). This CDR3 region has 17 residues. CDR3 amino acids: CASRSGGFDLGANVLTF. CDR3 DNA: TGTGCTAGCCGTTCGGGCGGGTTTGACTTGGGGGCCAACGTCCTGACTTTC.